This T cell receptor beta chain was identified in a study of OX40 agonist ivuxolimab in advanced cancers. Study-level information: With ivuxolimab, an agonistic anti-OX40 (CD134) antibody, patients were treated. The study, taken as a whole, reports: CD4+ T cells averaged fewer expanded clones than CD8+ T cells.

The CDR3 is 15 residues long. From germline, CDR1 is MNHNY and CDR2 SVGAGI (reference sequence). With 6 bases clipped from V and 2 bases from J, the junction kept 9 bases outside the gene matches. Assay: immunoSEQ multiplex PCR; the TCRdb copy retains only in-frame clones and omits some. Of over 85,000 clones detected, roughly nine tenths appear once; the ten largest clones hold around 6%. Note on this clone: Its antigen is still unknown.

J is TRBJ2-5 and V is TRBV6-6; TRBD2 agrees at 7 bases. The specimen was CD4+ or CD8+ T cells sorted from blood, collected in a trial of the OX40 agonist ivuxolimab. This sequence originates from an adult with an advanced solid tumor such as melanoma, head and neck, liver or kidney cancer. In DNA form, the CDR3 reads TGTGCCAGCAGCCTCACCAATAGCGGGCAAGAGACCCAGTACTTC. Protein: CASSLTNSGQETQYF.